A single sample is the source of the 3 T cell receptor beta chains below, sequenced in a study of Graves' ophthalmopathy and Graves' hyperthyroidism. Amplified material comprised TCR beta CDR3 regions derived from RNA transcripts. RT-PCR in the first round used HTBI primers; a second-round multiplex PCR followed. TCRdb analysed the multiplex PCR reads with MiXCR anew, one entry per CDR3 protein. This sample has about 370,000 distinct CDR3 sequences, with around 16% found just once. Specimen: peripheral blood. All receptors derive from a woman aged 18 to 35 with Graves' ophthalmopathy.

There are many counts of this clonotype. The V and J genes are TRBV20-1 and TRBJ1-6; D remains ambiguous. V gave up 5 bases and J gave up 11 bases, with 7 bases separating them. CDR1 DFQATT and CDR2 SNEGSKA come from the germline V gene (reference sequence). The CDR3 is 10 amino acids. CDR3 loop: CSAPPTPLHF. In DNA form, the CDR3 reads TGCAGTGCTCCCCCGACACCCCTCCACTTT.

This clonotype has at least ten counts. The chain recombines TRBV27 with TRBJ2-5, with a possible D match to TRBD2 (6 bases). V was cut by 6 bases and J by 1 base, with 9 bases left in between. The CDR3 is made up of 13 amino acids. Germline V gene lookup returns CDR1 MNHEY and CDR2 SMNVEV (reference sequence). CDR3 in amino acids: CASRKAGQETQYF. The CDR3 DNA sequence: TGTGCCAGCAGGAAAGCGGGCCAAGAGACCCAGTACTTC.

This clonotype was counted at least ten times. The genes are TRBV20-1 and TRBJ1-1; TRBD1 might be the D (5 bases). V was cut by 1 base and J by 1 base, with 10 bases left in between. The CDR3 runs 14 residues. Germline CDR1 is DFQATT and CDR2 is SNEGSKA (reference sequence). DNA for the CDR3: TGCAGTGCTAGAGTCCCAGGGTCGAACACTGAAGCTTTCTTT. It specifies CSARVPGSNTEAFF.